The 15 T cell receptor beta chains below were found in one sample sequenced in a study of T cell clusters in autoimmune cytopenias. Multiplex touch-down PCR amplified TRB using TRB-A and TRB-B pools in one tube. TCRdb re-called the multiplex PCR reads, yielding one record per CDR3 amino acid sequence without DNA. Found here are approximately 12,000 distinct CDR3 sequences; the top ten clones hold around 3.2%. TRB amplification used 250 ng of peripheral blood genomic DNA. This sample also appeared in a second study, on T cell repertoires in aging, cancer and after chemotherapy.

The sequenced sample consisted of peripheral blood. These receptors all come from a human donor in good health.

By frequency, this clonotype is medium-sized (0.01 to 0.1%). CDR3 residues: CSARYSPGANVLTF. The V and J genes are TRBV20-1 and TRBJ2-6. Germline V gene sequence: CDR1 DFQATT, CDR2 SNEGSKA (reference sequence). This CDR3 has 14 residues.

The gene calls are TRBV11-3 and TRBJ2-1; TCRdb designates TRBD1, a call that cannot be tested without DNA. The CDR3 contains 14 residues. In germline, CDR1 is SGHNT, CDR2 YENEEA. The CDR3 protein is CASSPWTGKDEQFF.

The chain couples TRBV18 to TRBJ1-2; the D call of TRBD1 rests on TCRdb alone, since no DNA is present to check it. The CDR3 covers 15 residues. Germline V gene data show CDR1 as KGHSH and CDR2 as LQKENI. CDR3 sequence reads: CASSGTKTGNYGYTF.

CDR3 residues: CASDSDRVGEQYF. The V gene is TRBV30, the J gene TRBJ2-7; the D gene TCRdb calls, TRBD1, cannot be checked with no DNA. CDR3 length equals 13 residues. Germline V gives CDR1 GTSNPN, CDR2 SVGIG (reference sequence).

The chain employs TRBV20-1 and TRBJ2-2; no DNA is available, so the TRBD2 call from TCRdb remains unchecked. Germline values: CDR1 DFQATT, CDR2 SNEGSKA (reference sequence). This CDR3 contains 15 residues. The CDR3 reads CSALGLAGGDGELFF.

By frequency, this clonotype registers medium-sized (0.01 to 0.1%). V usage is TRBV20-1 and J usage is TRBJ1-6; TCRdb outputs TRBD1, but without DNA this stays unchecked. Germline CDR1 is DFQATT and CDR2 is SNEGSKA (reference sequence). The CDR3 loop spans 18 amino acids. CDR3 residues: CSALTHSESGTGDSPLHF.

This chain joins TRBV12-3 or TRBV12-4 and TRBJ2-5; the TRBD2 assignment by TCRdb is unverifiable without DNA. The length of the CDR3 is 14 residues. The CDR3 is CASSLSLAEETQYF.

The chain has TRBV7-3 and TRBJ1-6. CDR3 length: 14 amino acids. CDR1 and CDR2 from the germline V gene are SGHTA and FQGTGA. The chain's CDR3 is CASKEDYDNSPLHF.

The chain is built from TRBV15 and TRBJ1-6; TCRdb's D gene call, TRBD1, goes unchecked for lack of DNA. The germline gives CDR1 LNHNV, CDR2 YYDKDF (reference sequence). This CDR3 comprises 13 residues. The CDR3 loop reads CATSNTGSSPLHF.

This chain joins TRBV6-6 and TRBJ2-3; checking the TCRdb D call of TRBD2 is not possible without DNA. This CDR3 region has 14 residues. The germline V gene has CDR1 MNHNY and CDR2 SVGAGI (reference sequence). The CDR3: CASKTSGGVRAQYF.

The chain couples TRBV12-3 or TRBV12-4 to TRBJ2-7; the D call of TRBD2 rests on TCRdb alone, since no DNA is present to check it. The length of the CDR3 is 13 residues. This CDR3 reads CASARGPSYEQYF.

Measured by frequency, this clonotype is medium-sized. The chain carries TRBV7-9 and TRBJ2-7; with no DNA, the TCRdb D assignment of TRBD2 cannot be verified. This CDR3 contains 14 residues. Germline values: CDR1 SEHNR, CDR2 FQNEAQ (reference sequence). CDR3 sequence: CASSLGGLDGEQYF.

The CDR3 loop reads CSARGLGQGAPGSGNTIYF. This chain uses TRBV20-1 with TRBJ1-3; TCRdb calls TRBD1, which cannot be checked without DNA. CDR1 and CDR2 (germline): DFQATT, SNEGSKA (reference sequence). CDR3 length equals 19 residues.

The chain recombines TRBV11-1 with TRBJ2-1; TCRdb designates TRBD1, a call that cannot be tested without DNA. The CDR3 runs 15 residues. Germline loops: CDR1 SGHAT, CDR2 FQDESV (reference sequence). CDR3 in amino acids: CASSFGGDSYNEQFF.

The gene calls are TRBV12-3 or TRBV12-4 and TRBJ2-2; TCRdb returns TRBD1, unconfirmable since there is no DNA. CDR3 size: 15 residues. CDR3 amino acids: CASSFIHRGTGELFF.